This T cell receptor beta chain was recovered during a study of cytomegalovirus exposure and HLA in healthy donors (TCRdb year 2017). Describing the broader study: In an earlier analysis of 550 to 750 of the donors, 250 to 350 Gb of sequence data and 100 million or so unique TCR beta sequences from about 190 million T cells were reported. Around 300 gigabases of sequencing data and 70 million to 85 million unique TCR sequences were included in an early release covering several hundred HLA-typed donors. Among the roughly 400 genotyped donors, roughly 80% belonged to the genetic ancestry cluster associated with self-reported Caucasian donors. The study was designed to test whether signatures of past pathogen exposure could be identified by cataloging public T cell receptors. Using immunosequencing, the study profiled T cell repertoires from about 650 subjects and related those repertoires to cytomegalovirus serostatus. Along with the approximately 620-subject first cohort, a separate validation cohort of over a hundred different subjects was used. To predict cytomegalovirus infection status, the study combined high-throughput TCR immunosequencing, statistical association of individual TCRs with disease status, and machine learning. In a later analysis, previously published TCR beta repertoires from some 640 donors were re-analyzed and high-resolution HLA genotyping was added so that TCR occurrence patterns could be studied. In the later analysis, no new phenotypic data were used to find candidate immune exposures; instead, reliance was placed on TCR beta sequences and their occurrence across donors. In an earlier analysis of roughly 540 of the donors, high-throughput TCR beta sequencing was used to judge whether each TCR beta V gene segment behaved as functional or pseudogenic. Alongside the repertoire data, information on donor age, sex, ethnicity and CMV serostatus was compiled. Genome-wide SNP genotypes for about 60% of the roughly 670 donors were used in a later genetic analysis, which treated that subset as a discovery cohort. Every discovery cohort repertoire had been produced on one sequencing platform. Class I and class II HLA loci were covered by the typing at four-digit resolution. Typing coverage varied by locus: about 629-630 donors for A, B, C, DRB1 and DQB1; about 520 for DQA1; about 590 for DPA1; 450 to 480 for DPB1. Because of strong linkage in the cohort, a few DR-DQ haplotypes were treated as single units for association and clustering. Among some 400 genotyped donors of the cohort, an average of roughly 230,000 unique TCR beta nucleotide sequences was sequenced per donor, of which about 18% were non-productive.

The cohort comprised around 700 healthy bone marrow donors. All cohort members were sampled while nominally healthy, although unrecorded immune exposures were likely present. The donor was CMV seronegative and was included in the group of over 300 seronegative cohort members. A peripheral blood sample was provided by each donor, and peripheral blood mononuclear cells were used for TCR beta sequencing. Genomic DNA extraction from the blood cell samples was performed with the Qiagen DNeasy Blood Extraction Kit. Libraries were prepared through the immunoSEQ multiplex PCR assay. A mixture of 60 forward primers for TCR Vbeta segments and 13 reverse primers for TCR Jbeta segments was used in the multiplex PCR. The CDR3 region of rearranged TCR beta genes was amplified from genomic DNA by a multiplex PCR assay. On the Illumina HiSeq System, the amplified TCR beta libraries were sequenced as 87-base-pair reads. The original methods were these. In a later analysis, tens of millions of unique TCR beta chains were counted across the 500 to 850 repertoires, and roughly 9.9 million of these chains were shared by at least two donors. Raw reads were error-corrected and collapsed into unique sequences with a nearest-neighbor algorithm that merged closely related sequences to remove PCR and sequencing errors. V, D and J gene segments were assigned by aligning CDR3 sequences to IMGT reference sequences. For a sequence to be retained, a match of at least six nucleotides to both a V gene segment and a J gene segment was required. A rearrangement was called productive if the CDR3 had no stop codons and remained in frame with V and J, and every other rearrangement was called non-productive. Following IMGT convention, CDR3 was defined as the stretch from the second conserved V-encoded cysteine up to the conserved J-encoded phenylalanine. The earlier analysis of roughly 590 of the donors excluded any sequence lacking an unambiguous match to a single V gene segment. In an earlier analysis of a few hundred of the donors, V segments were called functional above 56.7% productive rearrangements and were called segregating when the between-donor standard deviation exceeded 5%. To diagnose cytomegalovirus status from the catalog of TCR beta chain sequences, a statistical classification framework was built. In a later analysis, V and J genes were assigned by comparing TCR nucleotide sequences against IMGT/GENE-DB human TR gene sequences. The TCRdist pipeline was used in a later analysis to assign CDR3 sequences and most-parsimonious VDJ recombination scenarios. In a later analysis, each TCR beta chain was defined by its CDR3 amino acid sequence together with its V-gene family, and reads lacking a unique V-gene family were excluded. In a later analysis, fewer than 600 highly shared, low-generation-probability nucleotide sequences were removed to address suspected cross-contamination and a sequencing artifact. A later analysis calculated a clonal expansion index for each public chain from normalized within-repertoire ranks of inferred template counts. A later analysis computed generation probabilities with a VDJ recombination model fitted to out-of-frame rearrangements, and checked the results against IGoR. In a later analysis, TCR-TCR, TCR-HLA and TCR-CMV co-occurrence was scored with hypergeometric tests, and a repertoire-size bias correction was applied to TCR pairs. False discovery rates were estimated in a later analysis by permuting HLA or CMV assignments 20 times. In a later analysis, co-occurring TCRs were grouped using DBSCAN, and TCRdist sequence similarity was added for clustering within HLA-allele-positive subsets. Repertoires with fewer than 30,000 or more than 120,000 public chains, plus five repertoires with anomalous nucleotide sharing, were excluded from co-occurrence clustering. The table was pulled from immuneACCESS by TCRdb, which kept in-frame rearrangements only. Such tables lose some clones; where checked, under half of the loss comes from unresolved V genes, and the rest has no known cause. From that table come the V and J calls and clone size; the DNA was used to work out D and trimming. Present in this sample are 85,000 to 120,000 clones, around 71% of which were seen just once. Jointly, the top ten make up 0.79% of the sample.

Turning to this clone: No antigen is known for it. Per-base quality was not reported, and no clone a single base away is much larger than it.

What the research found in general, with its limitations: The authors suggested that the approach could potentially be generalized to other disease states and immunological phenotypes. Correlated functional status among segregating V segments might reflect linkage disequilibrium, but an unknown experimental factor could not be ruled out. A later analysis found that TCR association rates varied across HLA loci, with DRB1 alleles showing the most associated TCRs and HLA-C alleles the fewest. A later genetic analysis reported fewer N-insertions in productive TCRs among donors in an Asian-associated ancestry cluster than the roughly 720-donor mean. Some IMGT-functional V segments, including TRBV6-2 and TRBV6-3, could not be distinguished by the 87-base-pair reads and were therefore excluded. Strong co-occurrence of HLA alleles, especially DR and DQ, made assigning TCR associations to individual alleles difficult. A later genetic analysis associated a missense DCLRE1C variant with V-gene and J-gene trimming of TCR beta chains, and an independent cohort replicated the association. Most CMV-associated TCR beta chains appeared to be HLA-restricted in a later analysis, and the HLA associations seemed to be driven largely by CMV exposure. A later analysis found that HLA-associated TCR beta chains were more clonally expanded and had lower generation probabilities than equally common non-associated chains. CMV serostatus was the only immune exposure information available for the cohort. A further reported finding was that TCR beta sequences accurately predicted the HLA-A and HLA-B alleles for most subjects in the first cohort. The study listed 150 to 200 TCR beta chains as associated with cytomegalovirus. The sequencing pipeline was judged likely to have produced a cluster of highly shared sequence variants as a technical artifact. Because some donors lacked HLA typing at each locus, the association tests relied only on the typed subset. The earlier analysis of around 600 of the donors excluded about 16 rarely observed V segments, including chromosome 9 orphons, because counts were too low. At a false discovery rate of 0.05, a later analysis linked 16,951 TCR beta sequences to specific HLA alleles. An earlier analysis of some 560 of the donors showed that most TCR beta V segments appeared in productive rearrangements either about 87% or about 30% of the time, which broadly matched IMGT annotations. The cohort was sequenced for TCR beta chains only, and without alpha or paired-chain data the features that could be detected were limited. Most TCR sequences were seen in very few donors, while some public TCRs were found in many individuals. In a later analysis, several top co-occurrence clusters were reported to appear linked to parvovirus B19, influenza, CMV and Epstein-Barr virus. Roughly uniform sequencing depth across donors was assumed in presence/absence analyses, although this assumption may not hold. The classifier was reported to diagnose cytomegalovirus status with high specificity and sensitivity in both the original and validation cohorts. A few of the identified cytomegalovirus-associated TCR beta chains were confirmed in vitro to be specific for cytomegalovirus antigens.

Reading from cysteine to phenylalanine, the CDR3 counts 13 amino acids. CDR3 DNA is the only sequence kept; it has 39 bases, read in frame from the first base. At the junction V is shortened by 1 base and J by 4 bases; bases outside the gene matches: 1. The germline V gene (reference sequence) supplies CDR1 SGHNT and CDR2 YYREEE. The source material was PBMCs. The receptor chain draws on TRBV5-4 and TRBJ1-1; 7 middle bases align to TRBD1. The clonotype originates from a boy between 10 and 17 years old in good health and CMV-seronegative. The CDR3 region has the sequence CASSLNRGTEAFF. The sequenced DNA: TGTGCCAGCAGCTTGAACAGGGGCACTGAAGCTTTCTTT. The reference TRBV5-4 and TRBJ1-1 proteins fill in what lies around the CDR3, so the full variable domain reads ETGVTQSPTHLIKTRGQQVTLRCSSQSGHNTVSWYQQALGQGPQFIFQYYREEENGRGNFPPRFSGLQFPNYSSELNVNALELDDSALYLCASSLNRGTEAFFGQGTRLTVV.